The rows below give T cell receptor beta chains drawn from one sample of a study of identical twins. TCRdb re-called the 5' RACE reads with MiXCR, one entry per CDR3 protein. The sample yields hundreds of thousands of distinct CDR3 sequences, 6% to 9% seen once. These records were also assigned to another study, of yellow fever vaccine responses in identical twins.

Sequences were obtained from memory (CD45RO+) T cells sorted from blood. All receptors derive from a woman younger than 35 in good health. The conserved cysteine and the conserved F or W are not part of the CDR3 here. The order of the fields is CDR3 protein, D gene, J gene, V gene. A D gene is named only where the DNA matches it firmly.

SATGTVREPQH	NA	TRBJ1-5	TRBV20-1
ASSGPGQGVYEQY	TRBD1	TRBJ2-7	TRBV6-1
ASSEFPGGTEAF	TRBD1	TRBJ1-1	TRBV10-1
ASSLTTSGNTIY	NA	TRBJ1-3	TRBV12-3/TRBV12-4
ATSRDRGATNEKLF	NA	TRBJ1-4	TRBV15
ASSPFQGGGSDNEQF	NA	TRBJ2-1	TRBV7-9
ASRRGSGNTIY	NA	TRBJ1-3	TRBV5-1
ASAWGGKGETQY	NA	TRBJ2-5	TRBV12-5
ASSQDRTNTGELF	NA	TRBJ2-2	TRBV27
ASSRDRPSYEQY	TRBD1	TRBJ2-7	TRBV27
ASSRSPGTDGSPLH	TRBD1	TRBJ1-6	TRBV6-1
ASQGEQVTDEQY	NA	TRBJ2-7	TRBV19
ASSESPLVEQF	NA	TRBJ2-1	TRBV10-1
ASSPSGRWTDTQY	TRBD2	TRBJ2-3	TRBV6-2/TRBV6-3
ASSSGQGTEQY	TRBD1	TRBJ2-7	TRBV2
ASSVRDPGELF	NA	TRBJ2-2	TRBV9
AIRSTGRSYEQY	NA	TRBJ2-7	TRBV10-3
SAPGLTQGNYGYT	NA	TRBJ1-2	TRBV20-1
ATSREEGASQPQH	TRBD1	TRBJ1-5	TRBV15
ASSELGTGGLSGANVLT	TRBD2	TRBJ2-6	TRBV2